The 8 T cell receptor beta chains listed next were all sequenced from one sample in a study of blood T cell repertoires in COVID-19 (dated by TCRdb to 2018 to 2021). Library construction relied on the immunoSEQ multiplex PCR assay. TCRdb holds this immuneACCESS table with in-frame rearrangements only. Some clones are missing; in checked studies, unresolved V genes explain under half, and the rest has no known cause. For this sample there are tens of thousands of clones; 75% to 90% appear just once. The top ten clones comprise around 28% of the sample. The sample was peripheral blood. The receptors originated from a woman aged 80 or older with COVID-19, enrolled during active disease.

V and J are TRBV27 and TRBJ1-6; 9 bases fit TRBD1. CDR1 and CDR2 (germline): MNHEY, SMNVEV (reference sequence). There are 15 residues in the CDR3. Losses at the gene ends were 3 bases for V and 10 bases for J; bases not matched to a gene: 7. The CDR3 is CASSFAGQGGSPLHF. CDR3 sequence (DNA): TGTGCCAGCAGTTTTGCGGGACAGGGTGGATCACCCCTCCACTTT.

The CDR3 loop is CASSLGRTRGTYEQYF. Written as DNA, the CDR3 is TGTGCCAGCAGCTTAGGAAGGACTAGAGGAACCTACGAGCAGTACTTC. The rearrangement links TRBV7-2 to TRBJ2-7, with 7 nucleotides matching TRBD2. V was pared by 1 base and J by 2 bases, with 8 bases of the junction left unmatched. Per the germline V gene, CDR1 is SGHTA and CDR2 is FQGNSA. The CDR3 extends over 16 amino acids. Based on the CDR3 plus reference TRBV7-2 and TRBJ2-7, the full variable domain is GAGVSQSPSNKVTEKGKDVELRCDPISGHTALYWYRQSLGQGLEFLIYFQGNSAPDKSGLPSDRFSAERTGGSVSTLTIQRTQQEDSAVYLCASSLGRTRGTYEQYFGPGTRLTVT.

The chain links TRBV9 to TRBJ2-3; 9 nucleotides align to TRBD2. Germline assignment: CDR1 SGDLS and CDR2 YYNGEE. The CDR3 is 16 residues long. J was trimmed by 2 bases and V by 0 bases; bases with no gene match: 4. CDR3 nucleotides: TGTGCCAGCAGCGTAGAAGGCGGGGGGGCCACAGATACGCAGTATTTT. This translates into CASSVEGGGATDTQYF. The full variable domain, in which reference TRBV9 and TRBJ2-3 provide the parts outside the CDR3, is DSGVTQTPKHLITATGQRVTLRCSPRSGDLSVYWYQQSLDQGLQFLIQYYNGEERAKGNILERFSAQQFPDLHSELNLSSLELGDSALYFCASSVEGGGATDTQYFGPGTRLTVL.

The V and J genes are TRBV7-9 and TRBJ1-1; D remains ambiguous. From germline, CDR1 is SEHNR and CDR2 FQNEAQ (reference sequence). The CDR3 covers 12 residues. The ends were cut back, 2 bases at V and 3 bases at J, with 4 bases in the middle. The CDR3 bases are TGTGCCAGCAGCTTACAGGACACTGAAGCTTTCTTT. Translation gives CASSLQDTEAFF.

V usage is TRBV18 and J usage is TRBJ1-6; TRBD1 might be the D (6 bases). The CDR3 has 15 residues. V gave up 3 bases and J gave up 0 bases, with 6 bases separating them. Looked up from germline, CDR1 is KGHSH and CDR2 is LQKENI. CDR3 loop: CASSPRGSYNSPLHF. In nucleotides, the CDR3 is TGTGCCAGCTCACCCAGGGGCTCCTATAATTCACCCCTCCACTTT.

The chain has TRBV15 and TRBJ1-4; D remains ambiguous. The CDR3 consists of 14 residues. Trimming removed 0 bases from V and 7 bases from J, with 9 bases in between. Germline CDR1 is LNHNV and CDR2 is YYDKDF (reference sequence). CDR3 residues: CATSRDVRGEKLFF. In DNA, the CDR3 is TGTGCCACCAGCAGAGATGTGCGGGGTGAAAAACTGTTTTTT.

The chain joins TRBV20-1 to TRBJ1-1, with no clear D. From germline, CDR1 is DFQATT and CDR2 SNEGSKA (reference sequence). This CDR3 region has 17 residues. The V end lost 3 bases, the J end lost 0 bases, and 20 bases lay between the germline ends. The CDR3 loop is CSASYPLGKGLNTEAFF. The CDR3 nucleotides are TGCAGTGCTAGTTACCCCCTAGGAAAAGGCCTGAACACTGAAGCTTTCTTT.

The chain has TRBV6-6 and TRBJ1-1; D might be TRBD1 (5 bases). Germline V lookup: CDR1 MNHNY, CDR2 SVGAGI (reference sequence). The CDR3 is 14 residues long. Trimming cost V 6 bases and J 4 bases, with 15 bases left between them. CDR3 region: CASSQDSPSTEAFF. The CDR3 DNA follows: TGTGCCAGCAGCCAAGACAGCCCTAGCACTGAAGCTTTCTTT.